These T cell receptor beta chains were read from a single sample in a study of blood T cell repertoires in COVID-19. TCRdb's copy holds only in-frame clones and misses some; the assay was immunoSEQ multiplex PCR. The sample yields 75,000 to 100,000 clones, around nine tenths seen once. Specimen: peripheral blood. The receptors here all came from a human donor in a cohort sampled during active COVID-19. The CDR3 runs from the conserved cysteine through the conserved F or W. A D gene is named only where the DNA matches it firmly. Clone size appears in some rows only: once, few, many, or a class for an expanded clone.

V: TRBV7-8; J: TRBJ2-5; size: once; D: TRBD2; DNA: TGTGCCAGCAGCTTAGCCCTGGCGGGAGTCCTTGAGACCCAGTACTTC; CDR3: CASSLALAGVLETQYF
V: TRBV29-1; J: TRBJ2-5; size: .; D: .; DNA: TGCAGCGTTGTGACCTCTAGAGTGGAGACCCAGTACTTC; CDR3: CSVVTSRVETQYF
V: TRBV25-1; J: TRBJ1-4; size: once; D: TRBD1; DNA: TGTGCCAGCAGTGACCCCGGGACAGGGGATGAAAAACTGTTTTTT; CDR3: CASSDPGTGDEKLFF
V: TRBV30; J: TRBJ1-4; size: .; D: .; DNA: TGTGCCTGGAGTGTTGCTGAGAATGAAAAACTGTTTTTT; CDR3: CAWSVAENEKLFF
V: TRBV7-9; J: TRBJ2-7; size: .; D: TRBD2; DNA: TGTGCCAGCAGCCCCATTACTAGCGGAGGGGCCGCGCAGTACTTC; CDR3: CASSPITSGGAAQYF
V: TRBV5-6; J: TRBJ2-1; size: few; D: .; DNA: TGTGCCAGCAGCCCTTTGTTCGATGAGCAGTTCTTC; CDR3: CASSPLFDEQFF
V: TRBV5-8; J: TRBJ1-6; size: once; D: .; DNA: TGTGCCAGCAGCTTGGTCGGGGACATCAATAATTCACCCCTCCACTTT; CDR3: CASSLVGDINNSPLHF
V: TRBV6-5; J: TRBJ1-5; size: .; D: TRBD1; DNA: TGTGCCAGCAGTCCCGGGACAGGGGATACTCAGCCCCAGCATTTT; CDR3: CASSPGTGDTQPQHF
V: TRBV3-1/TRBV3-2; J: TRBJ2-1; size: .; D: TRBD2; DNA: TGTGCCAGCAGCCAACGGGAGGGGGGGCAGTTCTTC; CDR3: CASSQREGGQFF
V: TRBV3-1/TRBV3-2; J: TRBJ2-5; size: .; D: TRBD2; DNA: TGTGCCAGCAGCCCTGGGGGGGTAGCGGGTCAAGAGACCCAGTACTTC; CDR3: CASSPGGVAGQETQYF
V: TRBV11-3; J: TRBJ2-5; size: .; D: TRBD2; DNA: TGTGCCAGCAGTGGGACTAGCGGGGAAGAGACCCAGTACTTC; CDR3: CASSGTSGEETQYF
V: TRBV7-3; J: TRBJ1-1; size: .; D: .; DNA: TGTGCCAGCAGCTTAAATCCCGGGGACACTGAAGCTTTCTTT; CDR3: CASSLNPGDTEAFF
V: TRBV6-5; J: TRBJ2-7; size: .; D: .; DNA: TGTGCCAGCACACAGGATATCTCCTACGAGCAGTACTTC; CDR3: CASTQDISYEQYF
V: TRBV18; J: TRBJ1-6; size: .; D: TRBD1; DNA: TGTGCCAGCTCACCTGGACAGGGGAAATATAATTCACCCCTCCACTTT; CDR3: CASSPGQGKYNSPLHF
V: TRBV3-1/TRBV3-2; J: TRBJ2-2; size: .; D: .; DNA: TGTGCCAGCAGCCCCGGTGGGGAGCTGTTTTTT; CDR3: CASSPGGELFF
V: TRBV19; J: TRBJ1-2; size: .; D: .; DNA: TGTGCCAGTAGGGGCCTCTATGGCTACACCTTC; CDR3: CASRGLYGYTF
V: TRBV27; J: TRBJ2-1; size: .; D: TRBD2; DNA: TGTGCCAGCAGTTTGGTCGGAGCGGGAGGCCTCTACAATGAGCAGTTCTTC; CDR3: CASSLVGAGGLYNEQFF
V: TRBV30; J: TRBJ2-7; size: .; D: TRBD2; DNA: TGTGCCTGGAGTGTGGGACTAGCGGGAACCTACGAGCAGTACTTC; CDR3: CAWSVGLAGTYEQYF
V: TRBV30; J: TRBJ2-2; size: .; D: TRBD2; DNA: TGTGCCTGGAGGGCTAGCGGGGTGAACACCGGGGAGCTGTTTTTT; CDR3: CAWRASGVNTGELFF
V: TRBV24-1; J: TRBJ2-1; size: .; D: TRBD2; DNA: TGTGCCACCAGTGATTTGCTAGCGGGATACAATGAGCAGTTCTTC; CDR3: CATSDLLAGYNEQFF
V: TRBV19; J: TRBJ2-7; size: .; D: .; DNA: TGTGCCAGTAGTTTCGTAGCCGAGAGCTCCTACGAGCAGTACTTC; CDR3: CASSFVAESSYEQYF
V: TRBV18; J: TRBJ2-7; size: .; D: .; DNA: TGTGCCAGCTCACCACCGTGGTCGAGCATTACAGCCTACGAGCAGTACTTC; CDR3: CASSPPWSSITAYEQYF
V: TRBV7-8; J: TRBJ2-2; size: .; D: TRBD2; DNA: TGTGCCAGCAGCCCCAGCGGGACTAGCGGGAGTCGGGAGCTGTTTTTT; CDR3: CASSPSGTSGSRELFF
V: TRBV30; J: TRBJ2-1; size: .; D: .; DNA: TGTGCCTGGAGTACATCCACATACAATGAGCAGTTCTTC; CDR3: CAWSTSTYNEQFF
V: TRBV4-1; J: TRBJ1-4; size: .; D: .; DNA: TGCGCCAGCAGCCAAGCCCTCTGGGGGGGCCTTAATGAAAAACTGTTTTTT; CDR3: CASSQALWGGLNEKLFF
V: TRBV9; J: TRBJ2-2; size: .; D: .; DNA: TGTGCCAGCAGCGTAGTCCAGGGGTGGAACACCGGGGAGCTGTTTTTT; CDR3: CASSVVQGWNTGELFF
V: TRBV18; J: TRBJ2-5; size: .; D: .; DNA: TGTGCCAGCTCACACAGGGAGGAGACCCAGTACTTC; CDR3: CASSHREETQYF
V: TRBV4-1; J: TRBJ2-2; size: .; D: .; DNA: TGCGCCAGCAGCCAAGGGCGTCGGGGCACCGGGGAGCTGTTTTTT; CDR3: CASSQGRRGTGELFF
V: TRBV11-1; J: TRBJ2-1; size: .; D: .; DNA: TGTGCCAGCAGCCCAGATGTCGGGGGCTACAATGAGCAGTTCTTC; CDR3: CASSPDVGGYNEQFF
V: TRBV5-8; J: TRBJ1-2; size: .; D: TRBD1; DNA: TGTGCCAGCAGCCCCCAGGGGGACTTGAACTATGGCTACACCTTC; CDR3: CASSPQGDLNYGYTF
V: TRBV6-5; J: TRBJ2-7; size: once; D: .; DNA: TGTGCCAGCAGTTCCCTTGGGACGGGGGACTACGAGCAGTACTTC; CDR3: CASSSLGTGDYEQYF
V: TRBV7-8; J: TRBJ1-5; size: once; D: .; DNA: TGTGCCAGCAGCTTAAGTCCGGGATTGAAACCCGGGATTAGCCCCCAGCATTTT; CDR3: CASSLSPGLKPGISPQHF
V: TRBV5-8; J: TRBJ1-5; size: .; D: TRBD1; DNA: TGTGCCAGCAGCAATAACAGGGGCCCCTTAGGTGGGCAGCCCCAGCATTTT; CDR3: CASSNNRGPLGGQPQHF
V: TRBV3-1/TRBV3-2; J: TRBJ1-1; size: .; D: .; DNA: TGTGCCAGCAGCCATCGGGAGGCCCTGAACACTGAAGCTTTCTTT; CDR3: CASSHREALNTEAFF
V: TRBV7-9; J: TRBJ2-5; size: .; D: TRBD2; DNA: TGTGCCAGCAGCTACCCCGTTTATAGCGGGGTACAAGAGACCCAGTACTTC; CDR3: CASSYPVYSGVQETQYF
V: TRBV10-1; J: TRBJ2-1; size: .; D: TRBD2; DNA: TGCGCCAGCAGTGAGTCTAGACTAGCGGGCTTCGAGGAGCAGTTCTTC; CDR3: CASSESRLAGFEEQFF
V: TRBV5-4; J: TRBJ2-2; size: .; D: .; DNA: TGTGCCAGCAGCTTAGGGTGGAGCGGTGCTTTGGGGACCGGGGAGCTGTTTTTT; CDR3: CASSLGWSGALGTGELFF
V: TRBV18; J: TRBJ1-5; size: .; D: TRBD1; DNA: TGTGCCAGCTCACAAGGACAGGGGTTGCCTCAGCCCCAGCATTTT; CDR3: CASSQGQGLPQPQHF
V: TRBV29-1; J: TRBJ1-1; size: .; D: .; DNA: TGCAGCGTTCCCAAAGACAGTGAAGCTTTCTTT; CDR3: CSVPKDSEAFF
V: TRBV28; J: TRBJ1-5; size: .; D: TRBD1; DNA: TGTGCCAGCAGCCCATGGGGACAGGGTGATCAGCCCCAGCATTTT; CDR3: CASSPWGQGDQPQHF
V: TRBV9; J: TRBJ2-1; size: .; D: TRBD2; DNA: TGTGCCAGCAGCGTAGCAGCGGGAGGCAATGAGCAGTTCTTC; CDR3: CASSVAAGGNEQFF
V: TRBV5-1; J: TRBJ1-4; size: .; D: TRBD1; DNA: TGCGCCAGCAGCTTGGTGGGGGCGACAGGGGGAGTGAATGAAAAACTGTTTTTT; CDR3: CASSLVGATGGVNEKLFF
V: TRBV11-2; J: TRBJ2-7; size: .; D: TRBD2; DNA: TGTGCCAGCAGCTTAGAACTAGCGGGGCTCTACGAGCAGTACTTC; CDR3: CASSLELAGLYEQYF
V: TRBV10-1; J: TRBJ1-5; size: .; D: TRBD1; DNA: TGCGCCAGCAGAGGGACAGTTAGCAATCAGCCCCAGCATTTT; CDR3: CASRGTVSNQPQHF
V: TRBV12-3/TRBV12-4; J: TRBJ2-7; size: .; D: .; DNA: TGTGCCACTAAACGGGACACCAACTACGAGCAGTACTTC; CDR3: CATKRDTNYEQYF
V: TRBV6-5; J: TRBJ1-6; size: .; D: TRBD1; DNA: TGTGCCAGTGGGGGACAGGGAAATAATTCACCCCTCCACTTT; CDR3: CASGGQGNNSPLHF
V: TRBV7-3; J: TRBJ2-3; size: .; D: .; DNA: TGTGCCAGCAGCTTAACTTTCGCCGGCAGGTCACGCACAGATACGCAGTATTTT; CDR3: CASSLTFAGRSRTDTQYF
V: TRBV5-4; J: TRBJ2-5; size: .; D: TRBD2; DNA: TGTGCCAGCAGCTTGGCCGGAGGGACTAGCGGGCCCCGGGAGACCCAGTACTTC; CDR3: CASSLAGGTSGPRETQYF
V: TRBV6-2/TRBV6-3; J: TRBJ2-1; size: .; D: .; DNA: TGTGCCAGCAGTATGGACTACCACAATGAGCAGTTCTTC; CDR3: CASSMDYHNEQFF
V: TRBV28; J: TRBJ2-7; size: .; D: TRBD2; DNA: TGTGCCAGCAGGGCCGGGGGGACGACCTACGAGCAGTACTTC; CDR3: CASRAGGTTYEQYF
V: TRBV7-9; J: TRBJ2-2; size: .; D: TRBD1; DNA: TGTGCCAGCAGCTCAGTAGAGGGGACAGGGTTAACCGGGGAGCTGTTTTTT; CDR3: CASSSVEGTGLTGELFF
V: TRBV5-1; J: TRBJ2-2; size: .; D: .; DNA: TGCGCCAGCAGTCTATCACTAGTTTCGACCGGGGAGCTGTTTTTT; CDR3: CASSLSLVSTGELFF
V: TRBV11-3; J: TRBJ2-7; size: once; D: TRBD1; DNA: TGTGCCAGCAGCTTGGGACAGGGCGGCGAGCAGTACTTC; CDR3: CASSLGQGGEQYF
V: TRBV2; J: TRBJ2-2; size: once; D: TRBD1; DNA: TGTGCCAGCACTCAGGGGGCCACCGGGGAGCTGTTTTTT; CDR3: CASTQGATGELFF
V: TRBV3-1/TRBV3-2; J: TRBJ2-5; size: .; D: .; DNA: TGTGCCAGCAGCCAACCTAAAGAGACCCAGTACTTC; CDR3: CASSQPKETQYF